The 10 T cell receptor beta chains reported below all come from one sample, sequenced in a study of shared clonotypes between healthy human individuals. Using immunoSEQ multiplex PCR, the repertoire was profiled, and TCRdb retains in-frame clones only, with some absent. The sample contains hundreds of thousands of clones, 95% to 98% of which appear only once. Naive CD8 cells lacked CD45RO and underwent positive selection for CCR7, leaving out terminally differentiated effector memory CD45RA+ cells. Sequenced input: naive CD8+ T cells sorted from blood. Receptors originate from a man aged 25 to 40 in good health.

The J gene is TRBJ1-1, the V gene TRBV5-1; D is undetermined. The V gene lost 0 bases and the J gene lost 0 bases, with 18 bases spanning the gap. This CDR3 spans 18 amino acids. CDR1 is SGHRS, CDR2 YFSETQ, per germline. The chain's CDR3 is CASSLAQRTLAMNTEAFF. The CDR3 bases are TGCGCCAGCAGCTTGGCCCAAAGGACCCTGGCCATGAACACTGAAGCTTTCTTT.

The CDR3 region is CASSSSSGSYEQYF. In DNA, the CDR3 is TGTGCCAGCAGCTCTTCCTCAGGGTCCTACGAGCAGTACTTC. The chain is built from TRBV13 and TRBJ2-7; D is perhaps TRBD1 (5 bases). V lost 4 bases and J lost 1, with 11 bases in between. The length of the CDR3 is 14 residues. Per germline, CDR1 PRHDT and CDR2 FYEKMQ (reference sequence).

This chain joins TRBV7-2 and TRBJ2-1, with a possible D match to TRBD2 (6 bases). The germline V and J ends were trimmed by 5 bases and 5 bases, with 10 bases remaining between them. CDR3 length equals 13 residues. CDR1 is SGHTA and CDR2 is FQGNSA in the germline V gene. CDR3 coding DNA: TGTGCCAGCAGCCCTGGGAGGAACAATGAGCAGTTCTTC. This codes for CASSPGRNNEQFF.

The rearrangement uses TRBV5-1 and TRBJ2-5, with 9 bases aligning to TRBD2. V lost 0 bases, J lost 2 bases, and 8 bases stayed unmatched. Per germline, CDR1 SGHRS and CDR2 YFSETQ. The CDR3 has 17 amino acids. As DNA, the CDR3 is TGCGCCAGCAGCTTGGCCCCTTACACTAGCGGGCAAGAGACCCAGTACTTC. Protein sequence: CASSLAPYTSGQETQYF. Based on the CDR3 plus reference TRBV5-1 and TRBJ2-5, the full variable domain is KAGVTQTPRYLIKTRGQQVTLSCSPISGHRSVSWYQQTPGQGLQFLFEYFSETQRNKGNFPGRFSGRQFSNSRSEMNVSTLELGDSALYLCASSLAPYTSGQETQYFGPGTRLLVL.

The chain is built from TRBV27 and TRBJ2-1, with D hard to call. Trimming stripped 4 bases from V and 4 bases from J, with 8 bases between. In germline, CDR1 is MNHEY, CDR2 SMNVEV (reference sequence). The CDR3 contains 13 residues. CDR3 coding DNA: TGTGCCAGCAGTTGGCGGCAGTACAATGAGCAGTTCTTC. It yields the protein CASSWRQYNEQFF.

The V call is TRBV28, the J call TRBJ2-7; the match to TRBD2 covers 9 bases. V lost 5 bases, J lost 7 bases, and 9 bases stayed unmatched. This CDR3 region has 14 residues. Germline lookup yields CDR1 MDHEN and CDR2 SYDVKM. The CDR3 sequence: CASSRREGFREQYF. The DNA for the CDR3 is TGTGCCAGCAGTAGGCGGGAGGGTTTCAGGGAGCAGTACTTC.

The J gene is TRBJ2-7, the V gene TRBV5-5, with D hard to call. Germline-derived CDR1 and CDR2 are SGHKS and YYEKEE (reference sequence). The V end was cut by 4 bases, the J end by 3 bases, with 8 bases between. This CDR3 has 12 amino acids. The CDR3 DNA reads TGTGCCAGCAGCGCGCTTCTCTACGAGCAGTACTTC. The encoded protein is CASSALLYEQYF.

This chain connects TRBV5-4 to TRBJ2-3, with TRBD2 matching 7 bases. CDR1 and CDR2 (germline): SGHNT, YYREEE (reference sequence). With 5 bases clipped from V and 3 bases from J, the junction kept 6 bases outside the gene matches. The CDR3 runs to 14 residues. The CDR3 is CASSRGGLTDTQYF. In DNA, the CDR3 is TGTGCCAGCAGTAGGGGAGGGCTTACAGATACGCAGTATTTT.

A few counts support this clone. The CDR3 loop is CASSLVGVRNTEAFF. The CDR3, as DNA: TGTGCCAGCAGCTTAGTAGGGGTCAGAAACACTGAAGCTTTCTTT. The chain uses TRBV11-3 and TRBJ1-1; D perhaps matches TRBD1 (5 bases). Trimming took off 1 base at V and 2 bases at J, with 11 bases between the two ends. CDR1 and CDR2 (germline): SGHNT, YENEEA. CDR3 length: 15 residues.

The chain recombines TRBV2 with TRBJ2-6, with D uncertain. There are 14 residues in the CDR3. With 8 bases removed from V and 0 bases from J, the gap between germline ends came to 8 bases. Germline CDR1 SNHLY, CDR2 FYNNEI. CDR3 nucleotides: TGTGCCAGCGGGCCAGGCTCTGGGGCCAACGTCCTGACTTTC. Translated: CASGPGSGANVLTF. Filled out from reference TRBV2 and TRBJ2-6, the complete variable domain reads EPEVTQTPSHQVTQMGQEVILRCVPISNHLYFYWYRQILGQKVEFLVSFYNNEISEKSEIFDDQFSVERPDGSNFTLKIRSTKLEDSAMYFCASGPGSGANVLTFGAGSRLTVL.